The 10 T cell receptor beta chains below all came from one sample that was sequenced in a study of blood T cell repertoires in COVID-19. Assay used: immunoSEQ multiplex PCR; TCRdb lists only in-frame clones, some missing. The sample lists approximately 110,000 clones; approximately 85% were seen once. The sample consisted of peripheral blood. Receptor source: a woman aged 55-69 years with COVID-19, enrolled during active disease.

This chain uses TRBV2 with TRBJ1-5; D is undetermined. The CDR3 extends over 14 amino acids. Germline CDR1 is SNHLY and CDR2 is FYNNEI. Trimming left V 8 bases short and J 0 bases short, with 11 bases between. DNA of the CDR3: TGTGCCAGCTGCGCGGGGTATAGCAATCAGCCCCAGCATTTT. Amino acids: CASCAGYSNQPQHF.

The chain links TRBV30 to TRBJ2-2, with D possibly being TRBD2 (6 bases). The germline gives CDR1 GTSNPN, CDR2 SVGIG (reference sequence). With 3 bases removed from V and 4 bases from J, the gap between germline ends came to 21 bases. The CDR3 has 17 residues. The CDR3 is CAWSPRLGRGGTGELFF. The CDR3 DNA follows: TGTGCCTGGAGCCCCCGATTGGGGCGGGGCGGCACCGGGGAGCTGTTTTTT.

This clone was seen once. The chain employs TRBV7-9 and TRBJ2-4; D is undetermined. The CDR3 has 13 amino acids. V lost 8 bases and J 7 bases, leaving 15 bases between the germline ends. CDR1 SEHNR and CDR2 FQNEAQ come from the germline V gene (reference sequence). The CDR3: CASSIPPENIQYF. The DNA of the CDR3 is TGTGCCAGCTCTATTCCACCGGAGAACATTCAGTACTTC.

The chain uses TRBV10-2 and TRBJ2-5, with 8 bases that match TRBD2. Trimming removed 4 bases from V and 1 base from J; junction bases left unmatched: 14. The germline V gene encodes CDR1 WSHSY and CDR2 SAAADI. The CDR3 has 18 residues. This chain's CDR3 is CASSGPGDLGLAQETQYF. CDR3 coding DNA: TGCGCCAGCAGTGGCCCTGGGGATCTCGGACTAGCCCAAGAGACCCAGTACTTC.

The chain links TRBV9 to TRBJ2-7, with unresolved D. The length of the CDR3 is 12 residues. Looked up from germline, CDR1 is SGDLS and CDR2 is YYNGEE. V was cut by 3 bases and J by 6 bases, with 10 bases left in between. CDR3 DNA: TGTGCCAGCAGCGGGAGAGGTAGCGAGCAGTACTTC. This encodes CASSGRGSEQYF.

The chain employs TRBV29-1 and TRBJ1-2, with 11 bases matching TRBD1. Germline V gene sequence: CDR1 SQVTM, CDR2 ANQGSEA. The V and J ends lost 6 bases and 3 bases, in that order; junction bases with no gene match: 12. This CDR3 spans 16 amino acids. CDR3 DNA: TGCAGCGTCGGACAGGGGGCAACAGGTGTGGACTATGGCTACACCTTC. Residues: CSVGQGATGVDYGYTF.

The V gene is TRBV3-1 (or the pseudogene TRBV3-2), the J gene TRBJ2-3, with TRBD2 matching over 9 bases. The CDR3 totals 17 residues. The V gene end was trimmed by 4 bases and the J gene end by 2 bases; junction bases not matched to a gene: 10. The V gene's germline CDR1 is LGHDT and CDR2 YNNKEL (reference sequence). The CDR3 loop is CASSLGAAGGATDTQYF. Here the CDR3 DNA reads TGTGCCAGCAGCCTCGGGGCAGCGGGGGGAGCCACAGATACGCAGTATTTT.

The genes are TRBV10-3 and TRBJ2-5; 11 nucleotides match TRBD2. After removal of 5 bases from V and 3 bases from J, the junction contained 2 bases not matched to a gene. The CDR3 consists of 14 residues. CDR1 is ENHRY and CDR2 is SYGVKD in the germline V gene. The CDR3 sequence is CAISQTSGEETQYF. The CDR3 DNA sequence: TGTGCCATCAGTCAGACTAGCGGGGAAGAGACCCAGTACTTC.

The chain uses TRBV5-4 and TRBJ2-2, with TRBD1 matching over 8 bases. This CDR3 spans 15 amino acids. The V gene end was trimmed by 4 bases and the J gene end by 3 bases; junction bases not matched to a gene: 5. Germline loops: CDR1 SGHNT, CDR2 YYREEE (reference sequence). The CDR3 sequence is CASSQTGADTGELFF. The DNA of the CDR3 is TGTGCCAGCAGCCAGACAGGGGCGGACACCGGGGAGCTGTTTTTT.

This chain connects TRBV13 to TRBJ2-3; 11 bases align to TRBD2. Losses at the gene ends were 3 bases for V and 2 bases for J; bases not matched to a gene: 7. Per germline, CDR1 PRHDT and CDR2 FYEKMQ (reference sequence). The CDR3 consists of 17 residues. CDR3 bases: TGTGCCAGCAGCTTTCCTAGCGGGGGGCGAGCCACAGATACGCAGTATTTT. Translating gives CASSFPSGGRATDTQYF.